This TCR beta chain was sequenced during a study of T cells in Graves' hyperthyroidism and ophthalmopathy. In regard to this clonotype: Its target is not known.

Stable Graves' hyperthyroidism denoted no ophthalmopathy progression over 18 months. Authors of the study amplified TCR beta CDR3 regions from RNA transcripts. RT-PCR in the first round (using the HTBI primer set) targeted the TCR CDR3. TCRdb passed the multiplex PCR reads through MiXCR, listing each CDR3 protein once. The table includes fewer than 750,000 distinct CDR3 sequences, 35% to 55% detected once. Germline assignment: CDR1 SGHVS and CDR2 FNYEAQ. The CDR3 consists of 15 residues. Overall study findings and caveats: Ophthalmopathy was distinguished from stable hyperthyroidism by 13 V-J signatures.

Sequencing was done on a sample of peripheral blood or thyroid tissue (not recorded which). The chain carries TRBV7-6 and TRBJ2-7; D not certain. The better agreement between TRBJ2-1 and the DNA end casts doubt on the J call. This receptor was taken from a woman under 30 with Graves' hyperthyroidism. The CDR3 bases are TGTGCCAGCAGCTTAGGACGGATGTCCTACAATGAGCAGTTCTTC. Amino acid sequence: CASSLGRMSYNEQFF.